These 25 T cell receptor beta chains share one sample of origin, sequenced in a study of T cell responses to AZD1222 COVID-19 vaccine. Generated by immunoSEQ multiplex PCR, the TCRdb table keeps only in-frame clones and is missing some. Of 150,000 to 200,000 clones listed, 80% to 95% were seen once; the top ten hold 1.5% to 2.5%. The sequenced sample was peripheral blood, obtained 28 days after the second AZD1222 dose. These receptors all come from an adult who received the AZD1222 COVID-19 vaccine.

The chain uses TRBV2 and TRBJ1-5; a possible D gene is TRBD1 (6 bases). Trimming left V 7 bases short and J 0 bases short, with 10 bases between. This CDR3 has 14 amino acids. The germline V gene has CDR1 SNHLY and CDR2 FYNNEI. In DNA, the CDR3 is TGTGCCAGCATGCGACAGGTTAGCAATCAGCCCCAGCATTTT. It translates to CASMRQVSNQPQHF.

The rearrangement links TRBV7-2 to TRBJ2-1; TRBD2 aligns across 11 bases. Germline V gene data show CDR1 as SGHTA and CDR2 as FQGNSA. V was clipped by 5 bases and J by 6 bases; unmatched bases: 9. The CDR3 contains 16 residues. Here the CDR3 DNA reads TGTGCCAGCAGCCTCCAGGGACTAGCGGCCCTCAATGAGCAGTTCTTC. Translation gives CASSLQGLAALNEQFF.

The rearrangement uses TRBV18 and TRBJ1-2, with TRBD1 matching 8 bases. The CDR3 has 14 amino acids. The V gene's germline CDR1 is KGHSH and CDR2 LQKENI. The V and J ends lost 0 bases and 7 bases, in that order; junction bases with no gene match: 4. The CDR3 DNA reads as TGTGCCAGCTCACCACCAAGTACAGGGGGTGGCTACACCTTC. Protein sequence: CASSPPSTGGGYTF.

This chain joins TRBV7-3 and TRBJ1-6, with D possibly matching TRBD1 (6 bases). This CDR3 is 15 amino acids long. Germline V gene sequence: CDR1 SGHTA, CDR2 FQGTGA. V shed 0 bases and J shed 10 bases, with 13 bases lying between them. This CDR3 is CASSLTSGVGSPLHF. As DNA, the CDR3 is TGTGCCAGCAGCTTAACTTCAGGGGTCGGATCACCCCTCCACTTT.

The chain links TRBV28 to TRBJ2-3; possible D gene TRBD1, 6 bases. CDR1 and CDR2 (germline): MDHEN, SYDVKM. The CDR3 has 22 amino acids. V lost 6 bases, J lost 6 bases, and 40 bases lay in between. This CDR3 is CASRTRTGKVSWILGLGDTQYF. The DNA for the CDR3 is TGTGCCAGCAGGACGAGAACAGGGAAAGTATCCTGGATACTAGGCCTCGGGGATACGCAGTATTTT.

This rearrangement joins TRBV5-8 to TRBJ1-6; no firm D call. Between the trimmed V and J ends, which lost 1 base and 8 bases, there was a span of 13 bases. Germline values: CDR1 SGHTS, CDR2 YDEGEE. This CDR3 spans 15 amino acids. The CDR3 DNA sequence: TGTGCCAGCAGCTTGTTACCTGGTGTGTATTCACCCCTCCACTTT. Translated: CASSLLPGVYSPLHF.

This rearrangement joins TRBV5-1 to TRBJ1-1; TRBD1 matches 8 bases. Germline values: CDR1 SGHRS, CDR2 YFSETQ. The CDR3 contains 14 residues. V trimming: 7 bases; J trimming: 4 bases; junction bases outside the gene matches: 9. The CDR3 DNA sequence: TGCGCCAGCGGACTCACAGGGGGAGGCACTGAAGCTTTCTTT. This encodes CASGLTGGGTEAFF. The entire variable domain, with the rest obtained from reference TRBV5-1 and TRBJ1-1, is as follows: KAGVTQTPRYLIKTRGQQVTLSCSPISGHRSVSWYQQTPGQGLQFLFEYFSETQRNKGNFPGRFSGRQFSNSRSEMNVSTLELGDSALYLCASGLTGGGTEAFFGQGTRLTVV.

V is TRBV28 and J is TRBJ1-3, with 7 bases identical to TRBD1. The CDR3 is 15 residues long. Trimming cost V 2 bases and J 3 bases; bases outside gene matches: 4. Germline V gene sequence: CDR1 MDHEN, CDR2 SYDVKM. CDR3 DNA sequence: TGTGCCAGCAGTTTACCAGGGGGAAGTGGAAACACCATATATTTT. Its protein product is CASSLPGGSGNTIYF.

This rearrangement joins TRBV28 to TRBJ2-2; no clear D. Looked up from germline, CDR1 is MDHEN and CDR2 is SYDVKM. The CDR3 sequence is 12 residues long. V was pared by 10 bases and J by 6 bases, with 12 bases between. DNA for the CDR3: TGTGCCACCAGCCCCCTGGCCGGGGAGCTGTTTTTT. Amino acids: CATSPLAGELFF.

The J gene is TRBJ2-4, the V gene TRBV6-1; D remains unclear. This CDR3 has 15 amino acids. Germline CDR1 reads MNHNS; CDR2 reads SASEGT. Trimming stripped 1 base from V and 0 bases from J, with 7 bases between. CDR3 loop: CASSEVTLAKNIQYF. Here the CDR3 DNA reads TGTGCCAGCAGTGAAGTGACTTTAGCCAAAAACATTCAGTACTTC.

The chain employs TRBV10-1 and TRBJ1-5; the D gene is possibly TRBD1 (6 bases). This CDR3 is built from 12 residues. Trimming shortened V by 2 bases and J by 9 bases, and 8 bases separated the two germline ends. Per the germline V gene, CDR1 is WNHNN and CDR2 is SYGVQD (reference sequence). The CDR3 DNA is TGCGCCAGCAGTGAGGGGACAAGGCCCCAGCATTTT. Residues: CASSEGTRPQHF.

The J gene is TRBJ2-6, the V gene TRBV3-1 (or the pseudogene TRBV3-2); 12 nucleotides align to TRBD1. Germline V gene lookup returns CDR1 LGHDT and CDR2 YNNKEL (reference sequence). This CDR3 region has 16 residues. V was pared by 5 bases and J by 2 bases, with 1 base of the junction left unmatched. The chain's CDR3 is CASSGTGGAGANVLTF. In DNA form, the CDR3 reads TGTGCCAGCAGCGGGACAGGGGGCGCTGGGGCCAACGTCCTGACTTTC.

The rearrangement uses TRBV10-2 and TRBJ1-6, with 10 bases that match TRBD1. The CDR3 spans 15 residues. From germline, CDR1 is WSHSY and CDR2 SAAADI. The V segment lost 2 bases and the J segment 11 bases; nucleotides outside the gene matches: 6. CDR3 in amino acids: CASSEGDRGPPPLHF. CDR3 DNA sequence: TGCGCCAGCAGTGAGGGCGACAGGGGGCCGCCACCCCTCCACTTT.

The genes are TRBV12-3 or TRBV12-4 and TRBJ1-1, with D hard to call. Trimming removed 8 bases at V and 0 bases at J, with 10 bases between. The CDR3 has 13 residues. DNA for the CDR3: TGTGCCAGCGCACAGCGCTTGAACACTGAAGCTTTCTTT. Translating it yields CASAQRLNTEAFF.

The chain has TRBV19 and TRBJ1-5, with 10 bases fitting TRBD1. The CDR3 has 16 amino acids. V lost 1 base to trimming and J lost 4 bases; unmatched junction nucleotides: 4. Germline CDR1 and CDR2: LNHDA and SQIVND (reference sequence). CDR3 loop: CASSIAPGQGNQPQHF. The CDR3 DNA is TGTGCCAGTAGTATAGCCCCGGGACAGGGGAATCAGCCCCAGCATTTT.

The CDR3 nucleotides read TGCGCCAGCAGCTGGGGGACTAGCGGGAGAGAGACCCAGTACTTC. This translates into CASSWGTSGRETQYF. This chain connects TRBV5-1 to TRBJ2-5, with 14 bases fitting TRBD2. J lost 4 bases, V lost 3 bases, and 2 bases had no gene match. This CDR3 spans 15 amino acids. Germline-derived CDR1 and CDR2 are SGHRS and YFSETQ.

The gene calls are TRBV7-3 and TRBJ2-3, with TRBD1 identical over 7 bases. The CDR3 has 15 amino acids. V gave up 3 bases and J gave up 1 base; unmatched junction bases: 4. The germline gives CDR1 SGHTA, CDR2 FQGTGA. CDR3 sequence reads: CASSFAGTGTDTQYF. In DNA form, the CDR3 reads TGTGCCAGCAGCTTCGCTGGGACAGGCACAGATACGCAGTATTTT.

Here the CDR3 DNA reads TGTGCCAGCAGCTTGGGCCCTGGGACAGGGACTTCACCCCTCCACTTT. Amino acid sequence: CASSLGPGTGTSPLHF. V and J are TRBV7-2 and TRBJ1-6, with 9 bases lining up with TRBD1. The CDR3 sequence is 16 residues long. J was trimmed by 9 bases and V by 3 bases; bases with no gene match: 9. The V gene's germline CDR1 is SGHTA and CDR2 FQGNSA.

The chain links TRBV19 to TRBJ1-3; D uncertain. V shed 6 bases and J shed 0 bases, with 6 bases lying between them. There are 13 residues in the CDR3. Germline CDR1 is LNHDA and CDR2 is SQIVND (reference sequence). CDR3 DNA: TGTGCCAGTAGATTGGCCTCTGGAAACACCATATATTTT. It translates to CASRLASGNTIYF.

This chain joins TRBV11-2 and TRBJ1-5; D possibly corresponds to TRBD1 (6 bases). With 1 base removed from V and 8 bases from J, the gap between germline ends came to 12 bases. The CDR3 runs 14 residues. From germline, CDR1 is SGHAT and CDR2 FQNNGV. The CDR3 sequence: CASSLAGVYEPQHF. The DNA for the CDR3 is TGTGCCAGCAGCTTAGCAGGGGTCTATGAGCCCCAGCATTTT.

The table lists this clone with a count of one. V gene TRBV18 combines with J gene TRBJ2-5; TRBD2 aligns across 12 bases. The CDR3 runs 15 residues. V was clipped by 6 bases and J by 5 bases; unmatched bases: 7. Germline CDR1 reads KGHSH; CDR2 reads LQKENI. The CDR3 bases are TGTGCCAGCTCGCCTAGACTAGCGGGGGCGGAGACCCAGTACTTC. It encodes CASSPRLAGAETQYF.

This clone was seen a single time. The chain links TRBV5-1 to TRBJ2-5; 8 bases align to TRBD2. Germline CDR1 is SGHRS and CDR2 is YFSETQ. With V trimmed by 2 bases and J by 2 bases, 5 bases remained unmatched. CDR3 length: 15 residues. The CDR3 sequence: CASSFDGRDQETQYF. CDR3 nucleotide sequence: TGCGCCAGCAGCTTTGACGGGAGGGATCAAGAGACCCAGTACTTC.

The chain joins TRBV10-3 to TRBJ1-4, with D possibly matching TRBD1 (5 bases). V was clipped by 6 bases and J by 8 bases, with 22 bases between them. The CDR3 is made up of 16 amino acids. CDR1 and CDR2 (germline): ENHRY, SYGVKD. CDR3 in amino acids: CAISRMAGTNGEKLFF. As DNA, the CDR3 is TGTGCCATCAGCCGCATGGCAGGGACCAATGGCGAAAAACTGTTTTTT.

This clone was recorded once. In nucleotides, the CDR3 is TGTGCCAGCAGGGGGAGACTAGCGGGAGGAGAGACCCAGTACTTC. This encodes CASRGRLAGGETQYF. The J gene is TRBJ2-5, the V gene TRBV6-5; 13 bases line up with TRBD2. The V gene's germline CDR1 is MNHEY and CDR2 SVGAGI. The CDR3 spans 15 residues. V was clipped by 6 bases and J by 4 bases; unmatched bases: 5.

The chain recombines TRBV4-3 with TRBJ2-3, with 8 bases matching TRBD2. After removal of 6 bases from V and 3 bases from J, the junction contained 11 bases not matched to a gene. Per the germline V gene, CDR1 is LGHNA and CDR2 is YSLEER. This CDR3 region has 16 residues. DNA of the CDR3: TGCGCCAGCAGGAGGGGGGCGGGGGGCCAGACAGATACGCAGTATTTT. It encodes CASRRGAGGQTDTQYF.